The text below deals with one T cell receptor (beta chain). Antigen: not known. This sample is part of a study of regulatory T cells in long-lasting Graves disease. Findings of the study overall: Favoring TRBV28, TRBJ1-2 and TRBJ2-5 was a feature seen in persistent disease.

Trimming removed 0 bases from V and 6 bases from J; junction bases left unmatched: 8. The length of the CDR3 is 15 residues. Germline values: CDR1 MNHEY, CDR2 SVGAGI. Stated time point: persistent/refractory GD, antithyroid drugs over 5 years with positive TRAb. The TCR library was made from RNA extracted from PBMCs. With iRepertoire HTBI primers and Arm-PCR of CDR3 regions, TCR beta libraries were built. From the multiplex PCR reads, TCRdb called clonotypes with MiXCR, one entry per CDR3 protein. The repertoire holds some 370,000 distinct CDR3 sequences, 20% to 25% seen once, with around 30% in the top ten.

The V call is TRBV6-5, the J call TRBJ2-7; 7 bases map to TRBD1. The sample was peripheral blood mononuclear cells (PBMCs), taken when the disease was refractory, from a patient treated with antithyroid drugs. The receptor was isolated from a woman aged 40-49 years with Graves disease. In DNA form, the CDR3 reads TGTGCCAGCAGTTACTCGGGACAGTGGTCGGGCGAGCAGTACTTC. This gives the protein CASSYSGQWSGEQYF.